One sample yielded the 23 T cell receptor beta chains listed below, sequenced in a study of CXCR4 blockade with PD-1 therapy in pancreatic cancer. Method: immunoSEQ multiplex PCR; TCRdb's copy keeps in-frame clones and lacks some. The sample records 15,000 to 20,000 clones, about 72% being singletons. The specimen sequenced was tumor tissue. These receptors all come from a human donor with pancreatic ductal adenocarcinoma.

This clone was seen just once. CDR3 protein: CASSPEDTSNSPLHF. The DNA for the CDR3 is TGTGCCAGCTCACCGGAGGACACTTCTAATTCACCCCTCCACTTT. V and J are TRBV18 and TRBJ1-6, with D perhaps matching TRBD1 (5 bases). CDR3 length: 15 amino acids. The germline V gene has CDR1 KGHSH and CDR2 LQKENI. V dropped 3 bases and J dropped 6 bases, with 12 bases sitting between them.

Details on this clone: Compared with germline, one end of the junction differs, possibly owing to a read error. The CDR3 DNA reads as TGTGCCAGCAGTTGGTCGGGACGTAGCCTGAATCGGCCCCAGCATTTT. This gives the protein CASSWSGRSLNRPQHF. The V call is TRBV28, the J call TRBJ1-5; D perhaps matches TRBD1 (5 bases). CDR1 MDHEN and CDR2 SYDVKM come from the germline V gene. The CDR3 totals 16 residues.

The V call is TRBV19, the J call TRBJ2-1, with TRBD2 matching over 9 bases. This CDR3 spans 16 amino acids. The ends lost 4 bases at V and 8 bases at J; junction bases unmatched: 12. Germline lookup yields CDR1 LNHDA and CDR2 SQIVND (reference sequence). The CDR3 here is CASSTGSAGGGHEQFF. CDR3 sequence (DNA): TGTGCCAGTAGTACAGGATCAGCGGGAGGCGGGCATGAGCAGTTCTTC. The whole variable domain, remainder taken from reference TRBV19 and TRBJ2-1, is DGGITQSPKYLFRKEGQNVTLSCEQNLNHDAMYWYRQDPGQGLRLIYYSQIVNDFQKGDIAEGYSVSREKKESFPLTVTSAQKNPTAFYLCASSTGSAGGGHEQFFGPGTRLTVL.

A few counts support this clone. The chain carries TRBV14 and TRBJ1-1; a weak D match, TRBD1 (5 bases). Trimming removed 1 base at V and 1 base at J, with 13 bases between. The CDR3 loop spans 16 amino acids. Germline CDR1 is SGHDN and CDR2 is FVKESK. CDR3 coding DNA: TGTGCCAGCAGCCAAGGCCGGGCAGGGTCGAACACTGAAGCTTTCTTT. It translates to CASSQGRAGSNTEAFF.

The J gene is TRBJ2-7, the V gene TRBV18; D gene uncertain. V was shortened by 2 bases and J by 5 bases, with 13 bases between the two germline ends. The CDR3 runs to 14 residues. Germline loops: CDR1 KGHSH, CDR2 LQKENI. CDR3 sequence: CASSPFILSDEQYF. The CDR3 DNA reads TGTGCCAGCTCACCATTCATTTTATCGGACGAGCAGTACTTC.

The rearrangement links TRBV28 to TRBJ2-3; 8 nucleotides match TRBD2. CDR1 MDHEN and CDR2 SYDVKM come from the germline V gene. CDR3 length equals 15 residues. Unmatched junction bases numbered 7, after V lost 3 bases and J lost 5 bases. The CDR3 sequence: CASSFNGRDGDTQYF. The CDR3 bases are TGTGCCAGCAGTTTTAACGGGAGGGACGGAGATACGCAGTATTTT.

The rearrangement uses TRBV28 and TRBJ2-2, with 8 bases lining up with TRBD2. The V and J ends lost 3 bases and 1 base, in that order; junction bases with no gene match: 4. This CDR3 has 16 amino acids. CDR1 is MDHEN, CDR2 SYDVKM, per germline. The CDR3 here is CASSFHSGENTGELFF. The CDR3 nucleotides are TGTGCCAGCAGTTTCCATAGCGGGGAGAACACCGGGGAGCTGTTTTTT.

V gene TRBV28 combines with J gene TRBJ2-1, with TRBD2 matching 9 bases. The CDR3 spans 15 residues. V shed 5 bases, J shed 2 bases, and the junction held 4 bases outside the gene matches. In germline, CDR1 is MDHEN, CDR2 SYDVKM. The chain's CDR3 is CASSIASGTYNEQFF. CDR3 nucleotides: TGTGCCAGCAGTATTGCTAGCGGGACCTACAATGAGCAGTTCTTC.

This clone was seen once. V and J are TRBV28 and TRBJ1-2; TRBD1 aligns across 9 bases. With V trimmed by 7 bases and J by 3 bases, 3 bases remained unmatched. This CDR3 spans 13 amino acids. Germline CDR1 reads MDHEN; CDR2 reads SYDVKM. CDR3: CASTGTGHYGYTF. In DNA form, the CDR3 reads TGTGCCAGCACCGGGACAGGGCACTATGGCTACACCTTC.

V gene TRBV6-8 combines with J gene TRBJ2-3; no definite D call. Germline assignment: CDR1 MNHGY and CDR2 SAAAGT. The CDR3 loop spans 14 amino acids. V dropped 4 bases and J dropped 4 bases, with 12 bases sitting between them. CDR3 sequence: CASSLDRPPDTQYF. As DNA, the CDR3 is TGTGCCAGCAGTTTGGACCGACCCCCAGATACGCAGTATTTT.

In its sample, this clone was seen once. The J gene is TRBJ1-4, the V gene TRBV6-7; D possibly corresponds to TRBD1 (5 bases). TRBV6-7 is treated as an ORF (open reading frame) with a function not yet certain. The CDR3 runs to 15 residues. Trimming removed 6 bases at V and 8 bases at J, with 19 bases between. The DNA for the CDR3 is TGTGCCAGCAGGGATACGGGACTGAGAGGGGAAAAACTGTTTTTT. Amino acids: CASRDTGLRGEKLFF.

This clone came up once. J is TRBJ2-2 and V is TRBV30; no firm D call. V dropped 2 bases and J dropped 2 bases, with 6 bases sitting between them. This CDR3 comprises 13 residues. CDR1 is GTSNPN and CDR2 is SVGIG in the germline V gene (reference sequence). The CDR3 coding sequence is TGTGCCTGGAGTTCCGACAACACCGGGGAGCTGTTTTTT. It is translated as CAWSSDNTGELFF. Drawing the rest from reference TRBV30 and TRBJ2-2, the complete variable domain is SQTIHQWPATLVQPVGSPLSLECTVEGTSNPNLYWYRQAAGRGLQLLFYSVGIGQISSEVPQNLSASRPQDRQFILSSKKLLLSDSGFYLCAWSSDNTGELFFGEGSRLTVL.

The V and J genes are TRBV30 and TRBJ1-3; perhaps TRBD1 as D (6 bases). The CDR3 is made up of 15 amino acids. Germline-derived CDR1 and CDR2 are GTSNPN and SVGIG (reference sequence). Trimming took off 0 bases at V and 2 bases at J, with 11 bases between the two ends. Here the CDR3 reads CAWSVPRGTGNTIYF. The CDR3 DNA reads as TGTGCCTGGAGTGTACCCAGGGGAACTGGAAACACCATATATTTT.

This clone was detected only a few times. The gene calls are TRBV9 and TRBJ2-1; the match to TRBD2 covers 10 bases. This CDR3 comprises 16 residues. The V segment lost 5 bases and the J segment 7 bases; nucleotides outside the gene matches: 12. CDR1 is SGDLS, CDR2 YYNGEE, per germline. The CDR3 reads CASSSPSGRVNNEQFF. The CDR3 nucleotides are TGTGCCAGCAGTTCCCCTAGCGGGAGAGTTAATAATGAGCAGTTCTTC.

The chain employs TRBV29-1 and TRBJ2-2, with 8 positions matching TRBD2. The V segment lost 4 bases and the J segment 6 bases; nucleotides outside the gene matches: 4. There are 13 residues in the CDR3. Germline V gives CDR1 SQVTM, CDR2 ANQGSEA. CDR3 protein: CSVGIAGSGELFF. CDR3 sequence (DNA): TGCAGCGTTGGTATAGCGGGATCCGGGGAGCTGTTTTTT.

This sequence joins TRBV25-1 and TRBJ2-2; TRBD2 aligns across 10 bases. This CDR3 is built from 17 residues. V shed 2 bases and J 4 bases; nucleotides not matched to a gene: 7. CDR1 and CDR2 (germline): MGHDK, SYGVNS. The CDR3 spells CASSEPPIAGGTGELFF. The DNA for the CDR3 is TGTGCCAGCAGTGAACCACCTATAGCGGGGGGCACCGGGGAGCTGTTTTTT. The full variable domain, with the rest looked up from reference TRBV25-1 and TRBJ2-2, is EADIYQTPRYLVIGTGKKITLECSQTMGHDKMYWYQQDPGMELHLIHYSYGVNSTEKGDLSSESTVSRIRTEHFPLTLESARPSHTSQYLCASSEPPIAGGTGELFFGEGSRLTVL.

CDR3 sequence (DNA): TGCGCCAGCAGCCCTAGCCGTCTCTCCAACACTGAAGCTTTCTTT. It encodes CASSPSRLSNTEAFF. This chain links TRBV1 with TRBJ1-1. TRBV1 is described as a pseudogene. There are 15 residues in the CDR3.

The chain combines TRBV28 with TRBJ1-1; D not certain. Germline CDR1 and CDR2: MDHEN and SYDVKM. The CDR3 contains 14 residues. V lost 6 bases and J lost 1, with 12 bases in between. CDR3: CASSFYRANTEAFF. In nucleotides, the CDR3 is TGTGCCAGCAGCTTTTACAGAGCGAACACTGAAGCTTTCTTT.

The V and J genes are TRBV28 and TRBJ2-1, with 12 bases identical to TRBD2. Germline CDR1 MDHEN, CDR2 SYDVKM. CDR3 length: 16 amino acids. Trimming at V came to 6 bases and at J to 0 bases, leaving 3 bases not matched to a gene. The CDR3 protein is CASRLAGGYSYNEQFF. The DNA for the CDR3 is TGTGCCAGCAGACTAGCGGGAGGATACTCCTACAATGAGCAGTTCTTC.

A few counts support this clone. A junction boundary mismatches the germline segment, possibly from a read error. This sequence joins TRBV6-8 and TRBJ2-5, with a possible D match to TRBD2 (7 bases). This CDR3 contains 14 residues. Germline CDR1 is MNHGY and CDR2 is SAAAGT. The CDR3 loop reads CAISVGGAEETQYF. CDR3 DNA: TGTGCCATCAGTGTTGGGGGGGCGGAGGAGACCCAGTACTTC.

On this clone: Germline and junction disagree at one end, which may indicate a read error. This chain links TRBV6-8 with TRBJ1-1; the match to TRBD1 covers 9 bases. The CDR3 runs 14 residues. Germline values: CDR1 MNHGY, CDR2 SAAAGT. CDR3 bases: TGTGCCATCAGTCCGGGACAGGGTTACACTGAAGCTTTCTTT. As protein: CAISPGQGYTEAFF.

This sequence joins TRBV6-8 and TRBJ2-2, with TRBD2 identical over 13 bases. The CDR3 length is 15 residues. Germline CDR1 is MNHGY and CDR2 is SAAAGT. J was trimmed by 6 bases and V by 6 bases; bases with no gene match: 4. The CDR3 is CASSQGLAGAGELFF. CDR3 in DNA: TGTGCCAGCAGCCAAGGACTAGCGGGGGCCGGGGAGCTGTTTTTT.

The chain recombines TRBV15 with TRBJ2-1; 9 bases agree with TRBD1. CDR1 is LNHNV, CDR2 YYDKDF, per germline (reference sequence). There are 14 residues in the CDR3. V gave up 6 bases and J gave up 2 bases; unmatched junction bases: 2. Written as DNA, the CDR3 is TGTGCCACCAGAAGGGACAGGGCCTACAATGAGCAGTTCTTC. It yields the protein CATRRDRAYNEQFF.